This TCR beta chain was obtained from a study of regulatory T cells in long-lasting Graves disease. Study observations and caveats: Newly diagnosed disease favored TRBV20-1 and TRBJ2-1 over persistent disease.

Sequencing libraries for TCR beta were prepared with iRepertoire HTBI primers and Arm-PCR of CDR3 regions. TCRdb analysed the multiplex PCR reads with MiXCR anew, one entry per CDR3 protein. Here the sample spans 450,000 to 600,000 distinct CDR3 sequences, roughly 14% being singletons. Time point specified: newly diagnosed GD, antithyroid drugs for less than 3 months. PBMCs provided the RNA from which the TCR library was made. Note on this clonotype: Its specificity is not known. Just one base apart from a much larger clone, this may be a read error.

Germline CDR1 reads LGHDT; CDR2 reads YNNKEL (reference sequence). The CDR3 extends over 17 amino acids. These data were also filed under a second study, of T cells in Graves' hyperthyroidism and ophthalmopathy.

Here the sequenced sample was peripheral blood mononuclear cells (PBMCs), taken at new diagnosis, from a patient treated with antithyroid drugs. The TCR was taken from a man in his thirties or forties with Graves disease. This rearrangement joins TRBV3-1 to TRBJ2-1; TRBD1 aligns across 8 bases. CDR3 sequence: CASSQDPPGGGRNEQLF. CDR3 sequence (DNA): TGTGCCAGCAGCCAAGATCCGCCAGGGGGCGGACGGAATGAGCAGCTCTTC.